The source of this T cell receptor beta chain is a study of shared clonotypes between healthy human individuals. This CDR3 contains 12 residues. Trimming cost V 5 bases and J 1 base, with 5 bases left between them. The table came from immunoSEQ multiplex PCR; TCRdb's copy has only in-frame clones and leaves some out. This sample has over a million clones; around 95% occur once, and the top ten carry roughly 1.2%. The V gene is TRBV23-1, the J gene TRBJ1-1; D ambiguous. TRBV23-1 is an open reading frame whose function is uncertain. Sequenced sample: naive CD4+ T cells sorted from blood. The subset here: CD45RA+ positively selected. The receptor was derived from a man aged 30 to 39 in good health. This chain's CDR3 is CASSCRNTEAFF. Written as DNA, the CDR3 is TGCGCCAGCAGTTGCCGGAACACTGAAGCTTTCTTT.